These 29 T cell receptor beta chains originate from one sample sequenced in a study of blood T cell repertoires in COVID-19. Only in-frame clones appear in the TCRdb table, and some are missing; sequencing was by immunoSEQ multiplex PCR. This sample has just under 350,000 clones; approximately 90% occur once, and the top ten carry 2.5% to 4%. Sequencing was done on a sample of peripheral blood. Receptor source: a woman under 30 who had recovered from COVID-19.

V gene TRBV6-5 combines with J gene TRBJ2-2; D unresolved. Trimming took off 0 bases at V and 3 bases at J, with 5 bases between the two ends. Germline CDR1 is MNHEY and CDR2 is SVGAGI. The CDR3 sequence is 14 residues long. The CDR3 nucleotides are TGTGCCAGCAGTTACTCGGCCTACACCGGGGAGCTGTTTTTT. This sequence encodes CASSYSAYTGELFF.

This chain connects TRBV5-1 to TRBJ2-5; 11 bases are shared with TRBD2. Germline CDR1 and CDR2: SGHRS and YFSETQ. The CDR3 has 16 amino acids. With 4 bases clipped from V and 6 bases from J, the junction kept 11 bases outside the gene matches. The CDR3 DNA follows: TGCGCCAGCAGCCTCGCCATAGCGGGAGGGCAAAAGACCCAGTACTTC. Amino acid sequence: CASSLAIAGGQKTQYF.

As DNA, the CDR3 is TGCGCCAGCAGCCAAGATCTCCCAGATACGCAGTATTTT. Translating gives CASSQDLPDTQYF. The chain is built from TRBV4-3 and TRBJ2-3; no clear D. The CDR3 extends over 13 amino acids. The V gene's germline CDR1 is LGHNA and CDR2 YSLEER. Between the trimmed V and J ends, which lost 0 bases and 4 bases, there was a span of 5 bases.

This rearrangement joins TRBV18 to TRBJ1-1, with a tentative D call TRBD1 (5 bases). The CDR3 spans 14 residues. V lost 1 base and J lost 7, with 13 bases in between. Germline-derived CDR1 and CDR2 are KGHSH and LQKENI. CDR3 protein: CASSPRGGGLEAFF. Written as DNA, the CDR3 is TGTGCCAGCTCACCACGTGGGGGGGGACTTGAAGCTTTCTTT.

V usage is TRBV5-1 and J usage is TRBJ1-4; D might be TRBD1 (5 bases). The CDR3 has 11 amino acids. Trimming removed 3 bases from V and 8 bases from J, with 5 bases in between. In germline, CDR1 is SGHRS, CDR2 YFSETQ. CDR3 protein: CASSSGEKLFF. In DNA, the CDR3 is TGCGCCAGCAGCTCAGGGGAAAAACTGTTTTTT.

Here the CDR3 reads CASSKGQRYTGELFF. The CDR3 DNA reads as TGTGCCAGCAGCAAGGGACAGAGATACACCGGGGAGCTGTTTTTT. This rearrangement joins TRBV5-8 to TRBJ2-2; 7 bases match TRBD1. The CDR3 is 15 amino acids. Germline loops: CDR1 SGHTS, CDR2 YDEGEE. V lost 4 bases to trimming and J lost 3 bases; unmatched junction nucleotides: 6.

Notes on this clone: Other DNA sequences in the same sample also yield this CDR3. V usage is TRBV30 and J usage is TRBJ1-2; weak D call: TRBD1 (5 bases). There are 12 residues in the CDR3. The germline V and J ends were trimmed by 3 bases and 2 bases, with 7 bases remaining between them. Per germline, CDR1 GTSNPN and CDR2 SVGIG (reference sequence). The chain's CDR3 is CAWSQGNYGYTF. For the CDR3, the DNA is TGTGCCTGGAGCCAGGGCAACTATGGCTACACCTTC.

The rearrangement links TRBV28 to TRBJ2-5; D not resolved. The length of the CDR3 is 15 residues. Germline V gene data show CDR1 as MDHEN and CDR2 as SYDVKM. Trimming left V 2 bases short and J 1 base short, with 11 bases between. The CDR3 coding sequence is TGTGCCAGCAGTTTAATAAGGCGAGGCCAAGAGACCCAGTACTTC. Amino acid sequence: CASSLIRRGQETQYF. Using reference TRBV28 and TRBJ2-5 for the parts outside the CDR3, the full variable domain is DVKVTQSSRYLVKRTGEKVFLECVQDMDHENMFWYRQDPGLGLRLIYFSYDVKMKEKGDIPEGYSVSREKKERFSLILESASTNQTSMYLCASSLIRRGQETQYFGPGTRLLVL.

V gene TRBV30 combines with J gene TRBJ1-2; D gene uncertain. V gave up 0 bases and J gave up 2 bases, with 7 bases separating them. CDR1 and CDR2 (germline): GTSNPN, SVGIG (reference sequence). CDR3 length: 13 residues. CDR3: CAWSVIRNYGYTF. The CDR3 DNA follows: TGTGCCTGGAGTGTTATTCGGAACTATGGCTACACCTTC. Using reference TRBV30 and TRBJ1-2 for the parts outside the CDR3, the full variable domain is SQTIHQWPATLVQPVGSPLSLECTVEGTSNPNLYWYRQAAGRGLQLLFYSVGIGQISSEVPQNLSASRPQDRQFILSSKKLLLSDSGFYLCAWSVIRNYGYTFGSGTRLTVV.

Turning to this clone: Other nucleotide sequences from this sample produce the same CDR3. This chain's CDR3 is CASSVDRVSGNTIYF. The CDR3 bases are TGTGCCAGTAGTGTGGACAGGGTTTCTGGAAACACCATATATTTT. The chain has TRBV19 and TRBJ1-3; TRBD1 agrees at 8 bases. The germline gives CDR1 LNHDA, CDR2 SQIVND (reference sequence). This CDR3 comprises 15 residues. V gave up 5 bases and J gave up 1 base; unmatched junction bases: 4.

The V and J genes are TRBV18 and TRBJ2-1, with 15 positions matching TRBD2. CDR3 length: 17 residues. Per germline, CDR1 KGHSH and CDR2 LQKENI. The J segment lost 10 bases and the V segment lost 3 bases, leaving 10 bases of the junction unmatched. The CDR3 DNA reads TGTGCCAGCTCACCGCCAGGACTAGCGGGAGGGTTTGGGGAGCAGTTCTTC. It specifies CASSPPGLAGGFGEQFF.

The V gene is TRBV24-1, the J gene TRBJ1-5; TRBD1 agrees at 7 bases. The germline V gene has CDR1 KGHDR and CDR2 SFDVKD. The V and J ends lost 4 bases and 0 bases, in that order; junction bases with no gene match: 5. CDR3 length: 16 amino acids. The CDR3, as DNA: TGTGCCACCAGTGACGCTGACAGGGATAGCAATCAGCCCCAGCATTTT. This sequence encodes CATSDADRDSNQPQHF.

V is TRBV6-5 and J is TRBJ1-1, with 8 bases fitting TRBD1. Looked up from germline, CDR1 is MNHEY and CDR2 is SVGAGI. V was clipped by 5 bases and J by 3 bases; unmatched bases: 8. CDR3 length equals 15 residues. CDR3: CASSSTGTGDTEAFF. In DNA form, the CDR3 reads TGTGCCAGCAGTAGCACCGGGACAGGTGACACTGAAGCTTTCTTT.

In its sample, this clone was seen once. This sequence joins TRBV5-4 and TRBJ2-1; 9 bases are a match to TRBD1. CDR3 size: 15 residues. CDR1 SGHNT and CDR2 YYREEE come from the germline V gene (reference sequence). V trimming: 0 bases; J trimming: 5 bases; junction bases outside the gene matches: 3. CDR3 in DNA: TGTGCCAGCAGCTTGGGTCGGACAGGGGACAATGAGCAGTTCTTC. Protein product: CASSLGRTGDNEQFF.

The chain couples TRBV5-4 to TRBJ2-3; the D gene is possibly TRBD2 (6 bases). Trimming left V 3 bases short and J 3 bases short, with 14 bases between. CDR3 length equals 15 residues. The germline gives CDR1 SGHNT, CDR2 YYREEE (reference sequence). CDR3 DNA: TGTGCCAGCAGCTCAGCCGGGACTGGGACAGATACGCAGTATTTT. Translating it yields CASSSAGTGTDTQYF.

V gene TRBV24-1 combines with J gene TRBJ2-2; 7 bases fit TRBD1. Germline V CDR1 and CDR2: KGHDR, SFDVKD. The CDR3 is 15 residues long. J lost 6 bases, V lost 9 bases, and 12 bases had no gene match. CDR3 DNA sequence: TGTGCCACCCAATCGGGACAGATAATTCCCGGGGAGCTGTTTTTT. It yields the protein CATQSGQIIPGELFF.

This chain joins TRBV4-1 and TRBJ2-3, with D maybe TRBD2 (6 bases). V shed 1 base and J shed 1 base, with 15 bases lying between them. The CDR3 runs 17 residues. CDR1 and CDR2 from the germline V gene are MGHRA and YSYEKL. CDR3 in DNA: TGCGCCAGCAGCCAAGTTGGGGCGGGAAGCGGCACAGATACGCAGTATTTT. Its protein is CASSQVGAGSGTDTQYF.

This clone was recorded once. The CDR3 coding sequence is TGTGCCAGCAGCTTAGACCGGGAGGGCGCGAATACGCAGTATTTT. Translated: CASSLDREGANTQYF. The chain has TRBV11-3 and TRBJ2-3, with TRBD2 identical over 8 bases. Germline CDR1 reads SGHNT; CDR2 reads YENEEA. The CDR3 runs 15 residues. J gave up 7 bases and V 0 bases, and 6 bases lay outside the gene matches.

As DNA, the CDR3 is TGTGCCAGCAGTCAAGACAGGGGATGGACCGGGGAGCTGTTTTTT. Protein sequence: CASSQDRGWTGELFF. V and J are TRBV2 and TRBJ2-2; 8 bases align to TRBD1. The CDR3 sequence is 15 residues long. In germline, CDR1 is SNHLY, CDR2 FYNNEI. V lost 5 bases, J lost 5 bases, and 7 bases stayed unmatched.

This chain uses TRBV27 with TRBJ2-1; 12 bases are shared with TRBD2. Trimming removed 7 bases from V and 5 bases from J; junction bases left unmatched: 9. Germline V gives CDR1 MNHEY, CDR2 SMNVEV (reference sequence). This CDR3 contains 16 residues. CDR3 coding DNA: TGTGCCAGCAACAGACTAGCGGGAGACTACCACAATGAGCAGTTCTTC. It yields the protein CASNRLAGDYHNEQFF.

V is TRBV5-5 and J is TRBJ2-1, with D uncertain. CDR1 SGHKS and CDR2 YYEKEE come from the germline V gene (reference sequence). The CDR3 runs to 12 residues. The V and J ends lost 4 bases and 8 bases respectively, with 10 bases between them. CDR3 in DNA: TGTGCCAGCAGCACCTTTACGGATGAGCAGTTCTTC. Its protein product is CASSTFTDEQFF.

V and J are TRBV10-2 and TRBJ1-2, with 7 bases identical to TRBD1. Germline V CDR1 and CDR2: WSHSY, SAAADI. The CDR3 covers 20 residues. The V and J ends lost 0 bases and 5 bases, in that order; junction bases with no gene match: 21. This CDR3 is CASSESIDGDSQEGPYGYTF. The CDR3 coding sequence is TGCGCCAGCAGTGAGTCTATAGACGGGGACAGCCAGGAGGGCCCTTATGGCTACACCTTC.

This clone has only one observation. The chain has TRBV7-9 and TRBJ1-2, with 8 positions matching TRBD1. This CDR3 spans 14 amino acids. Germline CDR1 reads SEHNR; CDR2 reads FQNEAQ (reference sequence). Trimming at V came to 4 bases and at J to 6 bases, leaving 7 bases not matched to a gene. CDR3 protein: CASSSGQVRNGYTF. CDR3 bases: TGTGCCAGCAGCTCGGGACAGGTCAGAAATGGCTACACCTTC.

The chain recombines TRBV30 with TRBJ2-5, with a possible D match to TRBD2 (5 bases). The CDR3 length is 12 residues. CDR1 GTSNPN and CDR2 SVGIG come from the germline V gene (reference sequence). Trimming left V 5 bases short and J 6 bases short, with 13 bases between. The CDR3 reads CAWGGAGKTQYF. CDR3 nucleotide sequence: TGTGCCTGGGGAGGCGCAGGCAAGACCCAGTACTTC.

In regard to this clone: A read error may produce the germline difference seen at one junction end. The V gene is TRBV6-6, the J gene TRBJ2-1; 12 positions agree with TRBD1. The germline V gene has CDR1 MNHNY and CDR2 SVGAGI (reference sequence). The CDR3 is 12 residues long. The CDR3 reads CASSFARDRGLF. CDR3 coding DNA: TGTGCCAGCAGTTTCGCCCGGGACAGGGGGCTCTTC.

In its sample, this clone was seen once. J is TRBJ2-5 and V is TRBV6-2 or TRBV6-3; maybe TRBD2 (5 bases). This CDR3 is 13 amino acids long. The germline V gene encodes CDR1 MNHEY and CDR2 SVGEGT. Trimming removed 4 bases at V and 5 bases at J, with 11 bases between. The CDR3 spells CASSSTRRETQYF. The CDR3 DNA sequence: TGTGCCAGCAGTTCCACTAGGAGGGAGACCCAGTACTTC.

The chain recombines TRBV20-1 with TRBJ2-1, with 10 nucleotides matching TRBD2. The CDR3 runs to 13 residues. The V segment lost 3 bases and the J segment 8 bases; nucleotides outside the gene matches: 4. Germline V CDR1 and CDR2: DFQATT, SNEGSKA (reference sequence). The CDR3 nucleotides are TGCAGTGCTAGTTTGCTAGCGGGAGATGAGCAGTTCTTC. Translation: CSASLLAGDEQFF.

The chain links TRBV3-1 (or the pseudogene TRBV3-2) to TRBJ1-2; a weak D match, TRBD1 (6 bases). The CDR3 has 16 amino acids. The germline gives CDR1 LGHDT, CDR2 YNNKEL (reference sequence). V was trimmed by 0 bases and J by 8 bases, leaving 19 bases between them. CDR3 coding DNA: TGTGCCAGCAGCCAAGAGTTCATAGGGGCAGGGGACGGCTACACCTTC. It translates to CASSQEFIGAGDGYTF.

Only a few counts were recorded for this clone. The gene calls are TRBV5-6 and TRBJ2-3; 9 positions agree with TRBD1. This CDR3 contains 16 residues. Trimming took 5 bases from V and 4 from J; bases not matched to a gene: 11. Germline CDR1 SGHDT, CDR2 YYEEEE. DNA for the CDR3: TGTGCCAGCAGTCCCTTCCCCGACAGGGGGTCAGATACGCAGTATTTT. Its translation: CASSPFPDRGSDTQYF.